These T cell receptor beta chains were read from a single sample in a study of blood T cell repertoires in COVID-19. Here immunoSEQ multiplex PCR was the method, and the copy in TCRdb shows in-frame clones only, minus some. The sample records roughly 400,000 clones, 80% to 95% being singletons. The source material was PBMCs or T cells enriched from blood (not recorded which). The receptors stem from a man younger than 35 who had recovered from COVID-19. Both conserved end residues are part of each CDR3. A D gene is named only where the DNA matches it firmly. Part of the rows lack a size; the others show once, few, many or a class for expanded clones.

>TRBV7-6|TRBJ2-1|TRBD2|-|15
CASSLGLAGVNEQFF
TGTGCCAGCAGCTTAGGGCTAGCGGGAGTCAATGAGCAGTTCTTC
>TRBV28|TRBJ2-7|TRBD2|-|14
CASRATSGPRQQYF
TGTGCCAGCAGGGCGACTAGCGGACCTCGGCAGCAGTACTTC
>TRBV5-4|TRBJ2-7|-|-|14
CASSSGGSSYEQYF
TGTGCCAGCAGCTCGGGGGGCAGCTCCTACGAGCAGTACTTC
>TRBV5-1|TRBJ2-2|TRBD2|-|22
CASSLPSVPTLAEAANTGELFF
TGCGCCAGCAGCTTGCCATCCGTCCCGACCCTAGCGGAGGCAGCGAACACCGGGGAGCTGTTTTTT
>TRBV18|TRBJ2-2|-|-|16
CASSPPTRGGTGELFF
TGTGCCAGCTCACCACCGACCAGGGGAGGGACCGGGGAGCTGTTTTTT
>TRBV19|TRBJ2-7|-|-|17
CASSTSLDSRDSYEQYF
TGTGCCAGTAGTACTTCCCTCGACAGCCGAGACTCCTACGAGCAGTACTTC
>TRBV28|TRBJ1-4|-|-|15
CASSPTWTLSEKLFF
TGTGCCAGCAGCCCGACGTGGACTTTGTCAGAAAAACTGTTTTTT
>TRBV4-2|TRBJ1-2|-|-|14
CASSQVLENYGYTF
TGTGCCAGCAGCCAAGTCCTTGAGAACTATGGCTACACCTTC
>TRBV10-3|TRBJ2-7|TRBD2|-|14
CATSGTSVSYEQYF
TGTGCCACATCCGGGACTAGCGTGTCCTACGAGCAGTACTTC
>TRBV11-2|TRBJ1-2|TRBD1|-|13
CASSAGTGYGYTF
TGTGCCAGCAGTGCCGGGACAGGCTATGGCTACACCTTC
>TRBV2|TRBJ2-1|TRBD2|-|15
CASSPRTSGVGEQFF
TGTGCCAGCAGCCCCAGGACTAGCGGGGTTGGTGAGCAGTTCTTC
>TRBV9|TRBJ1-1|TRBD1|-|13
CASGQGMNTEAFF
TGTGCCAGCGGACAGGGTATGAACACTGAAGCTTTCTTT
>TRBV3-1/TRBV3-2|TRBJ2-7|-|-|13
CASSRLTSYEQYF
TGTGCCAGCAGCCGCCTGACTAGTTACGAGCAGTACTTC
>TRBV5-1|TRBJ1-4|TRBD1|-|15
CASTIDGTENEKLFF
TGCGCCAGCACTATTGACGGGACAGAAAATGAAAAACTGTTTTTT
>TRBV4-2|TRBJ2-3|-|-|13
CASSQDEGTTQYF
TGTGCCAGCAGCCAAGATGAGGGAACTACGCAGTATTTT
>TRBV28|TRBJ1-4|TRBD1|-|17
CASLESGTGALREKLFF
TGTGCCAGCCTAGAATCCGGGACAGGAGCCTTAAGAGAAAAACTGTTTTTT
>TRBV11-2|TRBJ1-2|-|-|15
CASSLEAGGNYGYTF
TGTGCCAGCAGCTTAGAGGCCGGGGGGAACTATGGCTACACCTTC
>TRBV18|TRBJ1-5|TRBD1|once|15
CASSAGDRGNQPQHF
TGTGCCAGCTCAGCTGGGGACAGGGGTAATCAGCCCCAGCATTTT
>TRBV6-5|TRBJ1-5|TRBD1|-|15
CASTSDRASNQPQHF
TGTGCCAGCACTTCGGACAGGGCTAGCAATCAGCCCCAGCATTTT
>TRBV10-3|TRBJ2-3|TRBD1|-|14
CAIKGQGHPDTQYF
TGTGCCATCAAGGGACAGGGGCATCCAGATACGCAGTATTTT
>TRBV3-1/TRBV3-2|TRBJ1-4|TRBD1|-|15
CASRPGQGRVEKLFF
TGTGCCAGCAGACCCGGACAGGGGAGAGTGGAAAAACTGTTTTTT
>TRBV12-3/TRBV12-4|TRBJ1-1|-|few|12
CASSLGPTEAFF
TGTGCCAGCTCGCTGGGCCCAACTGAAGCTTTCTTT
>TRBV10-1|TRBJ1-1|-|-|14
CASSESTLRAEAFF
TGCGCCAGCAGTGAGTCGACCCTGAGGGCCGAAGCTTTCTTT
>TRBV5-1|TRBJ2-5|-|-|15
CASSWTDRLQETQYF
TGCGCCAGCAGCTGGACAGACAGACTCCAAGAGACCCAGTACTTC
>TRBV24-1|TRBJ2-1|TRBD2|once|15
CATSEPSAGVGEQFF
TGTGCCACCAGTGAGCCCTCGGCGGGGGTGGGTGAGCAGTTCTTC
>TRBV6-1|TRBJ1-2|TRBD1|-|16
CASSVQGQGSNYGYTF
TGTGCCAGCAGTGTACAGGGGCAGGGATCTAACTATGGCTACACCTTC
>TRBV6-2/TRBV6-3|TRBJ2-7|TRBD2|-|14
CASSGLAGSYEQYF
TGTGCCAGCAGTGGGCTAGCGGGCTCCTACGAGCAGTACTTC
>TRBV10-3|TRBJ1-1|-|once|13
CAISGGRDTEAFF
TGTGCCATCAGTGGTGGCAGGGACACTGAAGCTTTCTTT
>TRBV10-3|TRBJ2-5|TRBD1|-|16
CAISDIKPGQQETQYF
TGTGCCATCAGTGACATCAAACCGGGACAGCAAGAGACCCAGTACTTC
>TRBV12-3/TRBV12-4|TRBJ1-5|-|-|13
CASSTGQNQPQHF
TGTGCCAGCAGTACTGGACAGAATCAGCCCCAGCATTTT
>TRBV5-4|TRBJ2-1|TRBD2|-|16
CASRTMGREGHNEQFF
TGTGCCAGCAGGACGATGGGGCGGGAGGGCCATAATGAGCAGTTCTTC
>TRBV19|TRBJ2-3|-|-|14
CASSILGGTDTQYF
TGTGCCAGTAGTATTCTTGGGGGGACGGATACGCAGTATTTT
>TRBV7-9|TRBJ2-1|TRBD2|-|16
CASSLASGGISNEQFF
TGTGCCAGCAGCTTAGCGAGCGGGGGGATCTCCAATGAGCAGTTCTTC
>TRBV19|TRBJ2-1|-|-|15
CASSILIGDMNEQFF
TGTGCCAGTAGTATCCTGATTGGAGATATGAATGAGCAGTTCTTC
>TRBV6-5|TRBJ2-2|-|-|14
CASGSQGNTGELFF
TGTGCCAGCGGATCACAGGGGAACACCGGGGAGCTGTTTTTT
>TRBV27|TRBJ2-2|TRBD2|-|16
CASSLSGLANTGELFF
TGTGCCAGCAGTTTATCGGGACTAGCGAACACCGGGGAGCTGTTTTTT
>TRBV5-6|TRBJ1-2|-|-|13
CASSLARDGGYTF
TGTGCCAGCAGCTTGGCCAGGGATGGCGGCTACACCTTC
>TRBV11-3|TRBJ1-1|-|-|15
CASSLVYGGRTEAFF
TGTGCCAGCAGCTTAGTTTACGGGGGACGGACTGAAGCTTTCTTT
>TRBV7-2|TRBJ1-2|-|-|13
CASSSYSNYGYTF
TGTGCCAGCAGCTCGTACTCAAACTATGGCTACACCTTC
>TRBV12-5|TRBJ1-6|-|-|15
CASGLGHRVGSPLHF
TGTGCTAGTGGCCTAGGGCACAGGGTTGGTTCACCCCTCCACTTT
>TRBV19|TRBJ1-2|-|-|11
CASSMRAGYTF
TGTGCCAGTAGTATGAGGGCTGGCTACACCTTC
>TRBV5-6|TRBJ1-2|TRBD1|-|15
CASSPDRGMDYGYTF
TGTGCCAGCAGCCCCGACAGGGGAATGGACTATGGCTACACCTTC
>TRBV7-9|TRBJ1-3|-|-|19
CASSLATAYYTFSGNTIYF
TGTGCCAGCAGCTTAGCGACAGCCTACTATACTTTCTCTGGAAACACCATATATTTT
>TRBV18|TRBJ1-1|-|-|13
CASSPWQNTEAFF
TGTGCCAGCTCACCATGGCAGAACACTGAAGCTTTCTTT
>TRBV9|TRBJ1-2|TRBD1|-|15
CASSVGTGPNYGYTF
TGTGCCAGCAGCGTGGGGACAGGGCCGAACTATGGCTACACCTTC
>TRBV2|TRBJ2-1|TRBD2|-|13
CASKAGGLDEQFF
TGTGCCAGCAAAGCGGGGGGTCTTGATGAGCAGTTCTTC
>TRBV27|TRBJ2-7|-|once|15
CASSPADGLDYEQYF
TGTGCCAGCAGCCCAGCCGATGGGCTGGACTACGAGCAGTACTTC
>TRBV5-1|TRBJ1-1|TRBD1|once|15
CASSPREGGAAEAFF
TGCGCCAGCAGCCCGCGCGAAGGGGGCGCCGCTGAAGCTTTCTTT
>TRBV10-2|TRBJ2-5|TRBD1|-|16
CASSDVGGVYQETQYF
TGCGCCAGCAGTGATGTAGGGGGCGTGTACCAAGAGACCCAGTACTTC
>TRBV25-1|TRBJ2-7|TRBD2|-|15
CASSPRIAGGYEQYF
TGTGCCAGCAGTCCCCGCATAGCGGGAGGCTACGAGCAGTACTTC
>TRBV4-1|TRBJ2-5|-|-|15
CASSQSRTVQETQYF
TGCGCCAGCAGCCAATCCCGGACAGTCCAAGAGACCCAGTACTTC
>TRBV12-3/TRBV12-4|TRBJ1-2|TRBD1|-|13
CASTETGVYGYTF
TGTGCCAGCACCGAGACAGGGGTCTATGGCTACACCTTC
>TRBV12-3/TRBV12-4|TRBJ1-1|-|-|12
CASSLRRTEAFF
TGTGCCAGCAGTTTAAGGCGGACTGAAGCTTTCTTT
>TRBV2|TRBJ2-7|-|-|15
CASSPLWDNNYEQYF
TGTGCCAGCAGTCCCCTTTGGGACAATAATTACGAGCAGTACTTC